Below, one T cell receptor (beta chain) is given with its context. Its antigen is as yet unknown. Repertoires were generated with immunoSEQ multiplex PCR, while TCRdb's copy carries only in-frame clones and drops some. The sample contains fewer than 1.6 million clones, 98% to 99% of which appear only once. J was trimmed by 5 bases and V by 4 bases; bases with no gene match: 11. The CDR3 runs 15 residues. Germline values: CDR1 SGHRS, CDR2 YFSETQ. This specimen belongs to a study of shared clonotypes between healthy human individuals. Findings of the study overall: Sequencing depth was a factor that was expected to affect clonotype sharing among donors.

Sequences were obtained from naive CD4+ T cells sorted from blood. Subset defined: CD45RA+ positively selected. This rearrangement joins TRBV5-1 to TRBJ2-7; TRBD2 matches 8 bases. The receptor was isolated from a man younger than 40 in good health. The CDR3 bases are TGCGCCAGCAGCCCTAGCGGGCCGCCTAGCCACGAGCAGTACTTC. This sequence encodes CASSPSGPPSHEQYF. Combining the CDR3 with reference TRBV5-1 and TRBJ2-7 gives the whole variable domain KAGVTQTPRYLIKTRGQQVTLSCSPISGHRSVSWYQQTPGQGLQFLFEYFSETQRNKGNFPGRFSGRQFSNSRSEMNVSTLELGDSALYLCASSPSGPPSHEQYFGPGTRLTVT.